These 17 T cell receptor beta chains were all obtained from the same sample, sequenced in a study of CXCR3-negative and CXCR3-positive naive CD8 T cells. Researchers prepared the TRB cDNA libraries using 5' RACE with UMI labels. Reprocessing the 5' RACE reads, TCRdb reports a single entry for every CDR3 protein and omits DNA. Its listing shows 5,000 to 6,500 distinct CDR3 sequences. Their recognized antigens are unknown. Notes on the study in general: Compared with CXCR3-negative naive cells, CXCR3-positive naive cells showed more hydrophobic TRB CDR3s.

Source material: naive CXCR3+ CD8+ T cells from blood. As for subset: CD45RO-CCR7+CD27+CD95- naive CD8+ T cells expressing CXCR3 (TNR3+). Receptor source: a human donor in good health. Some clones in this sample may be carry-over from other donors' samples.

This clonotype is deemed medium-sized (0.01 to 0.1%) by its frequency. The rearrangement joins TRBV2 to TRBJ2-1; TCRdb returns TRBD1, unconfirmable since there is no DNA. CDR3 length: 14 amino acids. The germline CDR1 and CDR2 sequences are SNHLY and FYNNEI. This chain's CDR3 is CATYVGGKHNEQFF.

This chain connects TRBV19 to TRBJ2-5; the TCRdb D gene call, TRBD1, has no DNA to confirm it. This CDR3 has 14 residues. CDR1 is LNHDA, CDR2 SQIVND, per germline (reference sequence). The CDR3 sequence: CASSIDSRAETQYF.

V and J are TRBV5-1 and TRBJ1-2. CDR1 and CDR2 from the germline V gene are SGHRS and YFSETQ. CDR3 length: 15 amino acids. The CDR3 loop reads CASSLEAVTFYGYTF.

According to its frequency, this clonotype is medium-sized. This chain links TRBV29-1 with TRBJ2-4; as DNA is missing, the TRBD1 call by TCRdb cannot be tested. CDR3 length: 12 residues. Germline V gene data show CDR1 as SQVTM and CDR2 as ANQGSEA. CDR3 sequence reads: CSVRTGEDIQYF.

This rearrangement joins TRBV29-1 to TRBJ1-1. This CDR3 has 12 amino acids. Per germline, CDR1 SQVTM and CDR2 ANQGSEA. The CDR3 protein is CSVVGENTEAFF.

The rearrangement links TRBV6-2 or TRBV6-3 to TRBJ1-2. The germline V gene has CDR1 MNHEY and CDR2 SVGEGT. The CDR3 is made up of 14 amino acids. CDR3 region: CASSYSDGIYGYTF.

The chain recombines TRBV7-9 with TRBJ2-4; TCRdb gives TRBD2 as the D gene, but with no DNA this cannot be confirmed. The germline CDR1 and CDR2 sequences are SEHNR and FQNEAQ (reference sequence). This CDR3 is built from 12 residues. CDR3 amino acids: CASSLEGAIYDF.

Frequency places this clonotype as medium-sized. The gene calls are TRBV9 and TRBJ2-1; without DNA, the TCRdb call of TRBD1 cannot be checked. This CDR3 region has 18 residues. Germline V gene data show CDR1 as SGDLS and CDR2 as YYNGEE. The CDR3 protein is CASSGGYLGRTSYNEQFF.

The chain uses TRBV7-6 and TRBJ2-3; as DNA is missing, the TRBD2 call by TCRdb cannot be tested. CDR3 size: 14 residues. Germline CDR1 reads SGHVS; CDR2 reads FNYEAQ. The CDR3 loop is CASSGGAGEDTQYF.

This clonotype counts as medium-sized by frequency. V usage is TRBV7-6 and J usage is TRBJ2-7. CDR3 size: 13 residues. Looked up from germline, CDR1 is SGHVS and CDR2 is FNYEAQ. The CDR3 protein is CASSLKESYEQYF. Full variable domain (outside the CDR3, taken from reference TRBV7-6 and TRBJ2-7): GAGVSQSPRYKVTKRGQDVALRCDPISGHVSLYWYRQALGQGPEFLTYFNYEAQQDKSGLPNDRFSAERPEGSISTLTIQRTEQRDSAMYRCASSLKESYEQYFGPGTRLTVT.

The CDR3 here is CASSPNGVAYEQYF. The chain links TRBV19 to TRBJ2-7. Per the germline V gene, CDR1 is LNHDA and CDR2 is SQIVND (reference sequence). The CDR3 sequence is 14 residues long. The variable domain in full, with the rest retrieved from reference TRBV19 and TRBJ2-7, is DGGITQSPKYLFRKEGQNVTLSCEQNLNHDAMYWYRQDPGQGLRLIYYSQIVNDFQKGDIAEGYSVSREKKESFPLTVTSAQKNPTAFYLCASSPNGVAYEQYFGPGTRLTVT.

J is TRBJ2-7 and V is TRBV6-1; with no DNA, the TCRdb D assignment of TRBD2 cannot be verified. Germline-derived CDR1 and CDR2 are MNHNS and SASEGT. The CDR3 loop spans 15 amino acids. CDR3 loop: CASSPTSGNSYEQYF.

This CDR3 reads CASSPGTGNTEAFF. The chain is built from TRBV6-5 and TRBJ1-1; TCRdb reports TRBD1, a call that lacks DNA to check it against. Germline loops: CDR1 MNHEY, CDR2 SVGAGI. The CDR3 extends over 14 amino acids.

The chain has TRBV3-1 and TRBJ2-7; TCRdb calls TRBD2, which cannot be checked without DNA. The CDR3 is 16 residues long. Germline loops: CDR1 LGHDT, CDR2 YNNKEL (reference sequence). This CDR3 reads CASSQEAGRYAYEQYF.

This clonotype is medium-sized by frequency. This chain links TRBV19 with TRBJ2-1; TCRdb names TRBD2, which stays unverified in the absence of DNA. This CDR3 has 19 amino acids. CDR1 is LNHDA, CDR2 SQIVND, per germline (reference sequence). The chain's CDR3 is CASSIAGTAGTSGYNEQFF.

This clonotype is called medium-sized based on its frequency. The CDR3: CASSFAADNEQFF. V usage is TRBV5-1 and J usage is TRBJ2-1; without DNA, the TCRdb call of TRBD2 cannot be checked. The CDR3 extends over 13 amino acids. Germline values: CDR1 SGHRS, CDR2 YFSETQ.

V is TRBV20-1 and J is TRBJ1-1; TCRdb selects TRBD1, and the lack of DNA leaves this call unchecked. The CDR3 consists of 16 residues. Germline assignment: CDR1 DFQATT and CDR2 SNEGSKA (reference sequence). The CDR3 reads CSIGWGKDHMNTEAFF.